The present TCR beta chain was sequenced within a study of T cell responses to AZD1222 COVID-19 vaccine. The data were produced by immunoSEQ multiplex PCR, yet TCRdb's version contains in-frame clones alone and is incomplete. The sample shows 85,000 to 130,000 clones, roughly 86% of them seen only once. The CDR3 contains 15 residues. Between the trimmed V and J ends, which lost 5 bases and 5 bases, there was a span of 16 bases. Germline V gene sequence: CDR1 SGHNT, CDR2 YENEEA. This chain joins TRBV11-3 and TRBJ1-5, with D tentatively TRBD1 (5 bases). This clonotype was sampled from an adult who received the MenACWY meningococcal vaccine as a control. The sample consisted of peripheral blood, taken 28 days after the second dose of the MenACWY control vaccine. The CDR3 coding sequence is TGTGCCAGCAGCCTCGGGACCGCGGGGTATCAGCCCCAGCATTTT. Translated: CASSLGTAGYQPQHF. Combining the CDR3 with reference TRBV11-3 and TRBJ1-5 gives the whole variable domain EAGVVQSPRYKIIEKKQPVAFWCNPISGHNTLYWYLQNLGQGPELLIRYENEEAVDDSQLPKDRFSAERLKGVDSTLKIQPAELGDSAVYLCASSLGTAGYQPQHFGDGTRLSIL.